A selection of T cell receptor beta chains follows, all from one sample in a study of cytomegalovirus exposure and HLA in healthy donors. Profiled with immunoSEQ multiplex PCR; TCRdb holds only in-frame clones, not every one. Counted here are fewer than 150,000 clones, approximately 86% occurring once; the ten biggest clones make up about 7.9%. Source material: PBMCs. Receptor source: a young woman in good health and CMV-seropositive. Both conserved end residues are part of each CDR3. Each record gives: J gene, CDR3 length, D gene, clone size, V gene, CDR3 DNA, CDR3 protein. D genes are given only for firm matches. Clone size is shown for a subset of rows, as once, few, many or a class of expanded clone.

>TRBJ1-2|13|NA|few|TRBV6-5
TGTGCCAGCAGTCCCGACACTAACTATGGCTACACCTTC
CASSPDTNYGYTF
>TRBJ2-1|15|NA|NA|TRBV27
TGTGCCAGCAGCTTGCGGGAAAGCTCCTACAATGAGCAGTTCTTC
CASSLRESSYNEQFF
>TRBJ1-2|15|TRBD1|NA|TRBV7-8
TGTGCCAGCAGCGACTTAGGGGGGACAGTCTATGGCTACACCTTC
CASSDLGGTVYGYTF
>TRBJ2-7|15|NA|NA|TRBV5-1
TGCGCCAGCAGCCCCGGACTGGAGAGCTCCTACGAGCAGTACTTC
CASSPGLESSYEQYF
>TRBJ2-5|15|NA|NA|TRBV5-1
TGCGCCAGCAGCCCCTACAGGGATCAGGGGGAGACCCAGTACTTC
CASSPYRDQGETQYF
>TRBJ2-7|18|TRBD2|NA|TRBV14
TGTGCCAGCAGCCAGGTAGCGGGGGGTCTTCTCGCCTCCTACGAGCAGTACTTC
CASSQVAGGLLASYEQYF
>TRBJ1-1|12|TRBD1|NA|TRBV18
TGTGCCAGCTCACCCGGGGACAGCCGAGCTTTCTTT
CASSPGDSRAFF
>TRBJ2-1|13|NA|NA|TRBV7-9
TGTGCCAGCAGCGGCGACAGCTACAATGAGCAGTTCTTC
CASSGDSYNEQFF
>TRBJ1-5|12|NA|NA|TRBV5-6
TGTGCCAGCAGCCTCCCCAATCAGCCCCAGCATTTT
CASSLPNQPQHF
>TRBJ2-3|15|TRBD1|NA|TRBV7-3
TGTGCCAGCAGCTTACGGGACAGGGGGCCAGATACGCAGTATTTT
CASSLRDRGPDTQYF
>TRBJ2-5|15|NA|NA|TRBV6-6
TGTGCCAGCAGTTACGGGGCCAGCCCCCAAGAGACCCAGTACTTC
CASSYGASPQETQYF
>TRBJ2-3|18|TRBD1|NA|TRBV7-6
TGTGCCAGCAGCTTAGGAGGGGGCGGACGAGCTAGCACAGATACGCAGTATTTT
CASSLGGGGRASTDTQYF
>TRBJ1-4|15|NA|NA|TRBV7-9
TGTGCCAGCAGCCCAACCCAGAGCCAGGGTGAAAAACTGTTTTTT
CASSPTQSQGEKLFF
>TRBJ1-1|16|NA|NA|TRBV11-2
TGTGCCAGCAGCCTTTGGGAAAAGGACATCAACACTGAAGCTTTCTTT
CASSLWEKDINTEAFF
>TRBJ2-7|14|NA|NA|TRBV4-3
TGCGCCAGCAGCCAAGAGAGGGCAACCTACGAGCAGTACTTC
CASSQERATYEQYF
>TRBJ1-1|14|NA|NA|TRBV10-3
TGTGCCATCAGTGAGCTAGGGGCTAATACTGAAGCTTTCTTT
CAISELGANTEAFF
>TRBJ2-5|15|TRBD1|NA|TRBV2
TGTGCCAGCAGAGACAGGGAATATCCCCAAGAGACCCAGTACTTC
CASRDREYPQETQYF
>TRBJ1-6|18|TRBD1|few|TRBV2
TGTGCCAGCAGTCCCGGGACAGGGGGCAGTAGATATAATTCACCCCTCCACTTT
CASSPGTGGSRYNSPLHF
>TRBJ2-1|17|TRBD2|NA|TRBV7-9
TGTGCCAGCAGCCCGGGGACTAGCGGGACCTACCGCAATGAGCAGTTCTTC
CASSPGTSGTYRNEQFF
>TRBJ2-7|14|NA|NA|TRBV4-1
TGCGCCAGCAGCCAAGAGGCTAGCTCCTACGAGCAGTACTTC
CASSQEASSYEQYF
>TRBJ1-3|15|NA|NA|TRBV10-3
TGTGCCATCAGTGAGGGTTTTTGTGGCGGAAACACCATATATTTT
CAISEGFCGGNTIYF
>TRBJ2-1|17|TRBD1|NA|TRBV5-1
TGCGCCAGCAGCAAATCGACAGGGGGAAGGTCCTACAATGAGCAGTTCTTC
CASSKSTGGRSYNEQFF
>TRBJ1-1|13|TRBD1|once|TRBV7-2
TGTGCCAGCAGCGGACAGGAACACACTGAAGCTTTCTTT
CASSGQEHTEAFF
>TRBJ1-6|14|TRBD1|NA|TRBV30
TGTGCCTGGAGTGTGACAGGGATGAATTCACCCCTCCACTTT
CAWSVTGMNSPLHF
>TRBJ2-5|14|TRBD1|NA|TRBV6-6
TGTGCCAGCAAACGGACAGGGATGGAGGAGACCCAGTACTTC
CASKRTGMEETQYF